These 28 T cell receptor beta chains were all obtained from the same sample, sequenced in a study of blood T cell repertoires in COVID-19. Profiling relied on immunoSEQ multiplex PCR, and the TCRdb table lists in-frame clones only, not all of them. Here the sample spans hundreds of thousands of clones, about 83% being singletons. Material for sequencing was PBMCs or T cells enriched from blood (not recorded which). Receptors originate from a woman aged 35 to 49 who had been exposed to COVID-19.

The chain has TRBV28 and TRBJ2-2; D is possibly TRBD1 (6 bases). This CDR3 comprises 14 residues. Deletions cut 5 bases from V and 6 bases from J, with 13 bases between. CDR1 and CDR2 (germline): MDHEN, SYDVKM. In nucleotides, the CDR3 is TGTGCCAGCAGTACTCAACAGGGTGCCGGGGAGCTGTTTTTT. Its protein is CASSTQQGAGELFF.

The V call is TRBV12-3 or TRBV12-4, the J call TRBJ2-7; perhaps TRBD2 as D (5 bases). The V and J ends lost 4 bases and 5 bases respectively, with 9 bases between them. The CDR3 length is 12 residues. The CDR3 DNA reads TGTGCCAGCAGTTGGTCTAGCAACGAGCAGTACTTC. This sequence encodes CASSWSSNEQYF.

The CDR3 sequence is CASSVLQDTGELFF. CDR3 DNA: TGTGCCAGCAGCGTTCTCCAGGACACCGGGGAGCTGTTTTTT. The chain employs TRBV9 and TRBJ2-2; D gene ambiguous. Germline V gene lookup returns CDR1 SGDLS and CDR2 YYNGEE. V lost 2 bases, J lost 3 bases, and 8 bases lay in between. This CDR3 has 14 amino acids.

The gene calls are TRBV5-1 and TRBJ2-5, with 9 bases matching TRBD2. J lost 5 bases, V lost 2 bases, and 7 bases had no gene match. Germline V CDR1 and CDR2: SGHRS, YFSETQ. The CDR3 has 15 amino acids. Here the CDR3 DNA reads TGCGCCAGCAGCTTTTCTTTGGCGGGGGGGGAGACCCAGTACTTC. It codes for CASSFSLAGGETQYF.

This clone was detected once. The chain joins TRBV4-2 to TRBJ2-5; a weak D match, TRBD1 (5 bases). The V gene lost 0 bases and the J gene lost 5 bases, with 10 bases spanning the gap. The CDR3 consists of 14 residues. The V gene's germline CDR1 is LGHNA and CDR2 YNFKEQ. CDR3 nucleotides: TGTGCCAGCAGCCAAGATCAGGGTTGGGAGACCCAGTACTTC. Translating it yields CASSQDQGWETQYF.

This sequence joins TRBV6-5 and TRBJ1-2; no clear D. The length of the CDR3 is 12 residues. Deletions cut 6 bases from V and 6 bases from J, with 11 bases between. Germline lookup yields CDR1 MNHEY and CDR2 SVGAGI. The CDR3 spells CASRTQWDGYTF. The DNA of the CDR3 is TGTGCCAGCAGAACACAGTGGGATGGCTACACCTTC.

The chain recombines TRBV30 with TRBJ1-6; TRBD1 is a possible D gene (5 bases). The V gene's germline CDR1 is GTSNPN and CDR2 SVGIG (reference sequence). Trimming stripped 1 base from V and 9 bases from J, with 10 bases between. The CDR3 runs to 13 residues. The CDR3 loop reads CAWSDQGTSPLHF. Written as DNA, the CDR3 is TGTGCCTGGAGTGATCAGGGAACTTCACCCCTCCACTTT.

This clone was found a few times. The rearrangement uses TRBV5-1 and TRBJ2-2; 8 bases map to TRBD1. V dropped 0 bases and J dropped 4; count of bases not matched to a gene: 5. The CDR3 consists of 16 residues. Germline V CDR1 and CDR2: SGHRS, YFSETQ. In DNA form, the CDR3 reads TGCGCCAGCAGCTTGGGACAGGGGCCCGGCACCGGGGAGCTGTTTTTT. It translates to CASSLGQGPGTGELFF.

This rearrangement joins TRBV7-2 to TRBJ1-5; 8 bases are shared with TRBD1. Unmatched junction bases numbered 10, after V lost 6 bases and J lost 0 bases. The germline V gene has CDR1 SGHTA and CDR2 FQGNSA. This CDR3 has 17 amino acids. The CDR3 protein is CASSLDRGTYSNQPQHF. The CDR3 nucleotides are TGTGCCAGCAGTCTCGACAGGGGAACTTATAGCAATCAGCCCCAGCATTTT.

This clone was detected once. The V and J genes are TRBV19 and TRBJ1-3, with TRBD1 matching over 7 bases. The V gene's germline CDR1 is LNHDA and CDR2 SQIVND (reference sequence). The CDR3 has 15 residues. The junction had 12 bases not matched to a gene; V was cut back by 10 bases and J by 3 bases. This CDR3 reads CATSQTGWSGNTIYF. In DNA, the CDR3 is TGTGCCACGTCTCAGACAGGGTGGAGTGGAAACACCATATATTTT.

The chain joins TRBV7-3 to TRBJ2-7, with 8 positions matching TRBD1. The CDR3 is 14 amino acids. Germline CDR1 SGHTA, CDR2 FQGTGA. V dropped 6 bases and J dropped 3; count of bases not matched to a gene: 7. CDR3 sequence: CASSYAGTGYEQYF. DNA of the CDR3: TGTGCCAGCAGTTATGCCGGGACAGGCTACGAGCAGTACTTC.

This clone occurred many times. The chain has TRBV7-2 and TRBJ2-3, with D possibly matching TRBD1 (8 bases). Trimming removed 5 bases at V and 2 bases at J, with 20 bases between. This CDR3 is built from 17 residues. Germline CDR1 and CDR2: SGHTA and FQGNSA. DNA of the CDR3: TGTGCCAGCAGCCAACGACAGGGGAGGGGTTACACAGATACGCAGTATTTT. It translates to CASSQRQGRGYTDTQYF. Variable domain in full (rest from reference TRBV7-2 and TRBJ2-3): GAGVSQSPSNKVTEKGKDVELRCDPISGHTALYWYRQSLGQGLEFLIYFQGNSAPDKSGLPSDRFSAERTGGSVSTLTIQRTQQEDSAVYLCASSQRQGRGYTDTQYFGPGTRLTVL.

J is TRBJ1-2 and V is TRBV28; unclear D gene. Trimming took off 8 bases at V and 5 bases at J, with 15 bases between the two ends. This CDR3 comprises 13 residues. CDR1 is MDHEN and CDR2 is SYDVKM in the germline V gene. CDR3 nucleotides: TGTGCCAGCCGCGGCTATCCTGAGTATGGCTACACCTTC. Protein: CASRGYPEYGYTF.

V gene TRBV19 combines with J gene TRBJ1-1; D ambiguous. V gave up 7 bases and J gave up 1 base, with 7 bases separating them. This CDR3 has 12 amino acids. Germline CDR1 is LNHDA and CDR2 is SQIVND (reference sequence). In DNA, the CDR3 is TGTGCCAGTATGTGGCCGAACACTGAAGCTTTCTTT. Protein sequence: CASMWPNTEAFF.

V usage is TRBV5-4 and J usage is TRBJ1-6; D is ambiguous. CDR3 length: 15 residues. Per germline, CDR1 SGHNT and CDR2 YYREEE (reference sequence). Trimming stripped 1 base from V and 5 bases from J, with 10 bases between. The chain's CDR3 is CASSLQQANNSPLHF. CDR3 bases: TGTGCCAGCAGCTTGCAGCAGGCAAATAATTCACCCCTCCACTTT.

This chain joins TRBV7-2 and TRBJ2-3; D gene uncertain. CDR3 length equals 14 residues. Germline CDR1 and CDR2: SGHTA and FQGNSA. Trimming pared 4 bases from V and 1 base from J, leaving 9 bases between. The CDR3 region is CASSSYLGTDTQYF. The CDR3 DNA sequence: TGTGCCAGCAGCTCCTACTTAGGCACAGATACGCAGTATTTT.

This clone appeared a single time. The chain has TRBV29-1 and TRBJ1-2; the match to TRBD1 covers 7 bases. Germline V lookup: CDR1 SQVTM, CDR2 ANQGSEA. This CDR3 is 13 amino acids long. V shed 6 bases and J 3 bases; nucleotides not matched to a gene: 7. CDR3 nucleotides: TGCAGCGTCGGATTTCAGGGGGACTATGGCTACACCTTC. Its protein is CSVGFQGDYGYTF.

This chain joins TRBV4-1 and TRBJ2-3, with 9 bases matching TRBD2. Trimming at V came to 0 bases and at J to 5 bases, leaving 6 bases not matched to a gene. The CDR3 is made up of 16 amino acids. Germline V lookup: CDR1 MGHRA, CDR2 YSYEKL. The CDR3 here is CASSQEASGVGDTQYF. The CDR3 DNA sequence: TGCGCCAGCAGCCAAGAGGCTAGCGGGGTTGGAGATACGCAGTATTTT.

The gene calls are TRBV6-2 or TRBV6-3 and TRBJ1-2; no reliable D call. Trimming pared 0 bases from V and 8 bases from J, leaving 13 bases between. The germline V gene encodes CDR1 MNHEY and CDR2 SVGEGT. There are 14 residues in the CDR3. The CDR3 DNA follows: TGTGCCAGCAGTTACTCTCCCCTCAACCGGGGCTACACCTTC. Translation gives CASSYSPLNRGYTF.

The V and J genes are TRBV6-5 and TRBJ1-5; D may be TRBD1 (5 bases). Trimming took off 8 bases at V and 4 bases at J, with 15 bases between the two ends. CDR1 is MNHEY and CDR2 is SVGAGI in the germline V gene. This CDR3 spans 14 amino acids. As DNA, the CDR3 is TGTGCCAGCCGGATGGGGGGATCGAATCAGCCCCAGCATTTT. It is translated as CASRMGGSNQPQHF.

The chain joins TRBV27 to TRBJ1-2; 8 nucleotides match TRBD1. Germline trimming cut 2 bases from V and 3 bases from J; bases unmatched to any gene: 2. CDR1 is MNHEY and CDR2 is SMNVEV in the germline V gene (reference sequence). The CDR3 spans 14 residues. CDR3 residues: CASSLTGGDYGYTF. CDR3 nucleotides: TGTGCCAGCAGTTTAACAGGGGGGGACTATGGCTACACCTTC.

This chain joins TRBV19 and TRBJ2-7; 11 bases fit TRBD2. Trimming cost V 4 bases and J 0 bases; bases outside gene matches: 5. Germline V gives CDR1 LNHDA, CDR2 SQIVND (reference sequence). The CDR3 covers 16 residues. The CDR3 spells CASSRSLAGDSYEQYF. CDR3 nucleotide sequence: TGTGCCAGTAGTAGATCACTAGCGGGGGACTCCTACGAGCAGTACTTC. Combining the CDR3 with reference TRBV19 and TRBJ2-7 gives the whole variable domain DGGITQSPKYLFRKEGQNVTLSCEQNLNHDAMYWYRQDPGQGLRLIYYSQIVNDFQKGDIAEGYSVSREKKESFPLTVTSAQKNPTAFYLCASSRSLAGDSYEQYFGPGTRLTVT.

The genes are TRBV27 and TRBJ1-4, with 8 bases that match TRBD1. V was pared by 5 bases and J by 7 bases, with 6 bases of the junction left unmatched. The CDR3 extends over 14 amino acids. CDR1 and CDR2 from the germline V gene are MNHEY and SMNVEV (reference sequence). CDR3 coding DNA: TGTGCCAGCAGTCCTCTCGACAGGGGTGAAAAACTGTTTTTT. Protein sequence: CASSPLDRGEKLFF. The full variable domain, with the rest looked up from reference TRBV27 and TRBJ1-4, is EAQVTQNPRYLITVTGKKLTVTCSQNMNHEYMSWYRQDPGLGLRQIYYSMNVEVTDKGDVPEGYKVSRKEKRNFPLILESPSPNQTSLYFCASSPLDRGEKLFFGSGTQLSVL.

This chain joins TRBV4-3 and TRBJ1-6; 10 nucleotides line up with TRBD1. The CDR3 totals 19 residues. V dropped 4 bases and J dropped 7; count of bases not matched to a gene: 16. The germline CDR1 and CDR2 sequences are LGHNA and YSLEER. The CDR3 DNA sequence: TGCGCCAGCAGCCGACGCCTCCCGGGACAGGGGAATTGGAATTCACCCCTCCACTTT. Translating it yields CASSRRLPGQGNWNSPLHF.

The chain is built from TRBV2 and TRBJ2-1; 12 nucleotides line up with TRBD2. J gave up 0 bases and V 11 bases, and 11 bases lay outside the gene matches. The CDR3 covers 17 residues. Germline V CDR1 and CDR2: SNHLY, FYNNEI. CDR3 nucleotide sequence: TGTGCCGGACGACTAGCGGGGGCCGCCGCCTCCTACAATGAGCAGTTCTTC. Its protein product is CAGRLAGAAASYNEQFF.

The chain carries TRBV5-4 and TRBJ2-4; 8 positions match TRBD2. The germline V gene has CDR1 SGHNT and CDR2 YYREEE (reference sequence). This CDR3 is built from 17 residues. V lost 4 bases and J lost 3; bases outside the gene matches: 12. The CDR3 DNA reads TGTGCCAGCAGCCTGGATAATAGCGGGGACATCAAAAACATTCAGTACTTC. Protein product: CASSLDNSGDIKNIQYF.

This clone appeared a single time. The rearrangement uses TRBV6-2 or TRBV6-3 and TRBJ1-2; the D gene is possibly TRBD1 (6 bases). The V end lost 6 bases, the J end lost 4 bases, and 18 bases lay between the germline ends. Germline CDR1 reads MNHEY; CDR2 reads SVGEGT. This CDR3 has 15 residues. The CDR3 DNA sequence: TGTGCCAGCAGCCAGGGGCCAGGTGGTGGCTATGGCTACACCTTC. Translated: CASSQGPGGGYGYTF.

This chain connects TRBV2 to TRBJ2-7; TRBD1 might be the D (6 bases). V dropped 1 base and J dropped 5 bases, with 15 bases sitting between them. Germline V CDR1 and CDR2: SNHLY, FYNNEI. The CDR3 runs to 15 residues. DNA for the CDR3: TGTGCCAGCAGTGAAGGTTCACAGGGATACAACGAGCAGTACTTC. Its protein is CASSEGSQGYNEQYF. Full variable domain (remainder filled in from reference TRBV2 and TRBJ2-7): EPEVTQTPSHQVTQMGQEVILRCVPISNHLYFYWYRQILGQKVEFLVSFYNNEISEKSEIFDDQFSVERPDGSNFTLKIRSTKLEDSAMYFCASSEGSQGYNEQYFGPGTRLTVT.